One and the same sample provided the 20 T cell receptor beta chains below, sequenced in a study of cytomegalovirus exposure and HLA in healthy donors. Both 60 Vbeta primers and 13 Jbeta primers went into the PCR. Method: immunoSEQ multiplex PCR; TCRdb's copy keeps in-frame clones and lacks some. The data hold about 100,000 clones, with around three quarters observed a single time. Sequencing was done on a sample of PBMCs. The receptors were sampled from a man between 40 and 49 years old in good health and CMV-seronegative.

This chain connects TRBV5-4 to TRBJ1-3; no definite D call. The CDR3 contains 15 residues. Germline-derived CDR1 and CDR2 are SGHNT and YYREEE (reference sequence). Between the trimmed V and J ends, which lost 4 bases and 1 base, there was a span of 12 bases. CDR3 amino acids: CASSDRVASGNTIYF. The CDR3 DNA sequence: TGTGCCAGCAGCGACCGGGTTGCTTCTGGAAACACCATATATTTT.

The V and J genes are TRBV5-1 and TRBJ2-7, with TRBD1 matching over 7 bases. The J segment lost 6 bases and the V segment lost 4 bases, leaving 7 bases of the junction unmatched. Germline CDR1 reads SGHRS; CDR2 reads YFSETQ. The CDR3 is 13 amino acids. CDR3 DNA: TGCGCCAGCAGCCAGGGACAGTTCGGCGAGCAGTACGTC. Its translation: CASSQGQFGEQYV.

Here the CDR3 DNA reads TGTGCCAGCAGTCTTCTGCTAGCGGGGTTCTACGAGCAGTACTTC. Translating it yields CASSLLLAGFYEQYF. J is TRBJ2-7 and V is TRBV27; TRBD2 aligns across 9 bases. The CDR3 is made up of 15 amino acids. Germline lookup yields CDR1 MNHEY and CDR2 SMNVEV (reference sequence). Trimming at V came to 5 bases and at J to 3 bases, leaving 8 bases not matched to a gene.

This clone turned up a few times. The CDR3 DNA follows: TGTGCCAGCAGTGAACAGGGGAATGGCTACACCTTC. Translation gives CASSEQGNGYTF. The chain uses TRBV6-1 and TRBJ1-2, with a tentative D call TRBD1 (6 bases). This CDR3 comprises 12 residues. Trimming took off 2 bases at V and 6 bases at J, with 7 bases between the two ends. Germline CDR1 is MNHNS and CDR2 is SASEGT.

This chain connects TRBV6-5 to TRBJ2-5; D might be TRBD2 (6 bases). There are 14 residues in the CDR3. The germline V gene encodes CDR1 MNHEY and CDR2 SVGAGI. Trimming pared 5 bases from V and 7 bases from J, leaving 17 bases between. This CDR3 is CASSQRGLWGTQYF. The CDR3 DNA follows: TGTGCCAGCAGTCAAAGGGGACTTTGGGGGACCCAGTACTTC.

The rearrangement uses TRBV27 and TRBJ2-7, with 7 bases that match TRBD2. The CDR3 has 12 residues. V was pared by 10 bases and J by 2 bases, with 5 bases of the junction left unmatched. The germline V gene encodes CDR1 MNHEY and CDR2 SMNVEV (reference sequence). The CDR3 region is CATGLAAYEQYF. The CDR3 DNA is TGTGCCACGGGGCTAGCGGCCTACGAGCAGTACTTC.

The rearrangement uses TRBV6-5 and TRBJ2-2; D remains ambiguous. The V gene's germline CDR1 is MNHEY and CDR2 SVGAGI. V was cut by 6 bases and J by 6 bases, with 11 bases left in between. The CDR3 runs to 13 residues. The CDR3 DNA reads as TGTGCCAGCAGCCAGAGTGGAGCCGGGGAGCTGTTTTTT. This sequence encodes CASSQSGAGELFF.

The CDR3 coding sequence is TGTGCCAGCACGGGGGGGCAGGGAACTGAAGCTTTCTTT. Translation: CASTGGQGTEAFF. The chain is built from TRBV6-1 and TRBJ1-1; D possibly corresponds to TRBD1 (6 bases). The germline CDR1 and CDR2 sequences are MNHNS and SASEGT. V lost 7 bases to trimming and J lost 5 bases, with 14 bases between them. This CDR3 spans 13 amino acids.

The sample holds a few counts of this clone. The chain employs TRBV5-4 and TRBJ1-1; D is perhaps TRBD1 (6 bases). V was shortened by 6 bases and J by 1 base, with 13 bases between the two germline ends. The CDR3 is made up of 14 amino acids. Germline CDR1 SGHNT, CDR2 YYREEE (reference sequence). CDR3 sequence reads: CASTIQGPNTEAFF. CDR3 DNA sequence: TGTGCCAGCACCATCCAGGGGCCGAACACTGAAGCTTTCTTT.

The chain is built from TRBV6-6 and TRBJ1-5, with D perhaps matching TRBD1 (5 bases). V was trimmed by 6 bases and J by 6 bases, leaving 15 bases between them. The CDR3 is 14 residues long. Germline lookup yields CDR1 MNHNY and CDR2 SVGAGI (reference sequence). CDR3 coding DNA: TGTGCCAGCAGGCTCGGCCAAGGGGCTCAGCCCCAGCATTTT. Translating it yields CASRLGQGAQPQHF.

The chain has TRBV10-3 and TRBJ2-3, with D maybe TRBD2 (6 bases). Germline V gene sequence: CDR1 ENHRY, CDR2 SYGVKD. Trimming took off 1 base at V and 5 bases at J, with 10 bases between the two ends. There are 14 residues in the CDR3. The CDR3 bases are TGTGCCATCAGTGAGTTGCAGGAGGGAGATACGCAGTATTTT. Translated: CAISELQEGDTQYF.

This clone was recorded once. V gene TRBV7-2 combines with J gene TRBJ2-1, with a possible D match to TRBD1 (5 bases). V shed 5 bases and J shed 10 bases, with 12 bases lying between them. CDR1 and CDR2 (germline): SGHTA, FQGNSA. CDR3 length equals 12 residues. The CDR3 reads CASSLRVLEQFF. Written as DNA, the CDR3 is TGTGCCAGCAGCCTCAGGGTTTTGGAGCAGTTCTTC.

V is TRBV10-1 and J is TRBJ1-6; 7 nucleotides align to TRBD1. CDR1 is WNHNN and CDR2 is SYGVQD in the germline V gene (reference sequence). Trimming cost V 6 bases and J 10 bases; bases outside gene matches: 9. The CDR3 extends over 14 amino acids. The CDR3 reads CASSLDRENSPLHF. CDR3 in DNA: TGCGCCAGCAGCCTTGACAGGGAAAACTCACCCCTCCACTTT.

V usage is TRBV7-9 and J usage is TRBJ1-5; 8 bases match TRBD1. From germline, CDR1 is SEHNR and CDR2 FQNEAQ (reference sequence). This CDR3 region has 14 residues. The V segment lost 5 bases and the J segment 7 bases; nucleotides outside the gene matches: 7. The CDR3 loop reads CASSQGAGYQPQHF. The DNA of the CDR3 is TGTGCCAGCAGCCAGGGGGCAGGGTACCAGCCCCAGCATTTT.

CDR3 sequence: CASSPTSDYEQYV. The DNA of the CDR3 is TGTGCCAGCAGTCCAACTAGTGACTACGAGCAGTACGTC. The chain links TRBV6-5 to TRBJ2-7; tentatively, D is TRBD2 (5 bases). Germline V lookup: CDR1 MNHEY, CDR2 SVGAGI. CDR3 length equals 13 residues. V shed 5 bases and J shed 3 bases, with 11 bases lying between them.

This sequence joins TRBV6-5 and TRBJ1-5; D unclear. V lost 5 bases and J 0 bases, leaving 8 bases between the germline ends. CDR1 MNHEY and CDR2 SVGAGI come from the germline V gene. The CDR3 runs 14 residues. The CDR3 DNA sequence: TGTGCCAGCAGTATACAGTATAGCAATCAGCCCCAGCATTTT. Its translation: CASSIQYSNQPQHF.

This clone was observed a handful of times. CDR3 region: CASSFWAEQNQPQHF. For the CDR3, the DNA is TGTGCCAGCAGCTTTTGGGCAGAGCAAAATCAGCCCCAGCATTTT. The V call is TRBV5-6, the J call TRBJ1-5, with unresolved D. V dropped 2 bases and J dropped 4 bases, with 13 bases sitting between them. The CDR3 totals 15 residues. Germline V gene data show CDR1 as SGHDT and CDR2 as YYEEEE.

This clone showed up just once. The V and J genes are TRBV25-1 and TRBJ1-4, with 7 bases identical to TRBD1. CDR3 length: 15 residues. The germline CDR1 and CDR2 sequences are MGHDK and SYGVNS. The junction had 9 bases not matched to a gene; V was cut back by 3 bases and J by 8 bases. CDR3 DNA sequence: TGTGCCAGCAGTGAGACGACAGGGCTAAGGGAAAAACTGTTTTTT. Protein sequence: CASSETTGLREKLFF.

V usage is TRBV10-1 and J usage is TRBJ2-5, with 11 bases aligning to TRBD2. With 4 bases clipped from V and 5 bases from J, the junction kept 0 bases outside the gene matches. Per germline, CDR1 WNHNN and CDR2 SYGVQD (reference sequence). The CDR3 contains 13 residues. CDR3 residues: CASSGTSGETQYF. In nucleotides, the CDR3 is TGCGCCAGCAGTGGGACTAGCGGGGAGACCCAGTACTTC.

J is TRBJ2-3 and V is TRBV4-1; D gene unclear. The germline V gene encodes CDR1 MGHRA and CDR2 YSYEKL. V was clipped by 0 bases and J by 4 bases, with 14 bases between them. This CDR3 spans 16 amino acids. The CDR3 nucleotides are TGCGCCAGCAGCCAAGATGCCGGGTTTTTGGCAGATACGCAGTATTTT. Amino acid sequence: CASSQDAGFLADTQYF.